Presented here are 24 T cell receptor beta chains from one specimen sequenced in a study of Ad26.COV2.S vaccination and SARS-CoV-2 variants. This sample's treatment: 15 to 20 received Ad26.COV2.S at low or high dose, single or two shots; about 5 received placebo; per-sample allocation not given. Collection of the samples took place on day 63 after the first injection of vaccine or placebo. Assay: immunoSEQ multiplex PCR; the TCRdb copy retains only in-frame clones and omits some. The repertoire includes about 400,000 clones, 83% of them detected once, and approximately 7% sits in the top ten. Here the sequenced sample was peripheral blood, taken in a trial of Ad26.COV2.S vaccine versus placebo. Receptors originate from a person aged 18-65 years who received the Ad26.COV2.S COVID-19 vaccine or a placebo.

V gene TRBV3-1 (or the pseudogene TRBV3-2) combines with J gene TRBJ2-1; 10 bases match TRBD2. The germline gives CDR1 LGHDT, CDR2 YNNKEL (reference sequence). Losses at the gene ends were 4 bases for V and 6 bases for J; bases not matched to a gene: 9. This CDR3 contains 16 residues. CDR3 sequence reads: CASSRTNSGGSNEQFF. The CDR3 DNA follows: TGTGCCAGCAGCCGAACTAATAGCGGGGGGTCCAATGAGCAGTTCTTC.

The V call is TRBV5-1, the J call TRBJ2-1; a possible D gene is TRBD2 (6 bases). CDR3 length: 15 residues. Germline V gene sequence: CDR1 SGHRS, CDR2 YFSETQ. Trimming stripped 3 bases from V and 0 bases from J, with 10 bases between. CDR3 in DNA: TGCGCCAGCAGCTCGGGGGATAGCTCCTACAATGAGCAGTTCTTC. This codes for CASSSGDSSYNEQFF.

CDR3 DNA: TGTGCCAGCTCACCCGTCGGTGAAGCTTTCTTT. As protein: CASSPVGEAFF. The chain has TRBV18 and TRBJ1-1; D not certain. The ends were cut back, 3 bases at V and 7 bases at J, with 6 bases in the middle. This CDR3 contains 11 residues. From germline, CDR1 is KGHSH and CDR2 LQKENI.

The gene calls are TRBV4-3 and TRBJ2-1, with D perhaps matching TRBD2 (7 bases). Germline loops: CDR1 LGHNA, CDR2 YSLEER. Trimming stripped 4 bases from V and 8 bases from J, with 18 bases between. CDR3 size: 15 residues. The CDR3 bases are TGCGCCAGCAGCCTATCTGGGGGGGGCCATCATGAGCAGTTCTTC. Translating gives CASSLSGGGHHEQFF.

With respect to this clone: The sample has other DNA sequences that encode this CDR3 too. The genes are TRBV9 and TRBJ2-1; TRBD2 matches at 8 bases. The CDR3 spans 15 residues. J lost 4 bases, V lost 0 bases, and 3 bases had no gene match. Per the germline V gene, CDR1 is SGDLS and CDR2 is YYNGEE. The CDR3 reads CASSVVAGGYNEQFF. The CDR3, as DNA: TGTGCCAGCAGCGTAGTTGCGGGGGGTTACAATGAGCAGTTCTTC.

This clone was observed once. The V and J genes are TRBV4-1 and TRBJ2-1, with TRBD2 matching over 13 bases. In germline, CDR1 is MGHRA, CDR2 YSYEKL. The CDR3 is made up of 16 amino acids. The J segment lost 7 bases and the V segment lost 1 base, leaving 4 bases of the junction unmatched. The DNA of the CDR3 is TGCGCCAGCAGCCAAGGACCGACTAGCGGGAGGAATGAGCAGTTCTTC. Its translation is CASSQGPTSGRNEQFF.

This clone was seen a few times. This rearrangement joins TRBV27 to TRBJ2-1; 7 bases fit TRBD1. The CDR3 length is 14 residues. Looked up from germline, CDR1 is MNHEY and CDR2 is SMNVEV (reference sequence). J lost 2 bases, V lost 2 bases, and 0 bases had no gene match. The CDR3 loop reads CASSLQGAYNEQFF. The CDR3 DNA sequence: TGTGCCAGCAGTTTACAGGGGGCCTACAATGAGCAGTTCTTC.

V is TRBV14 and J is TRBJ1-1; 8 bases agree with TRBD1. After removal of 3 bases from V and 4 bases from J, the junction contained 7 bases not matched to a gene. Germline CDR1 SGHDN, CDR2 FVKESK. The CDR3 consists of 15 residues. CDR3 nucleotides: TGTGCCAGCAGCCACCTTCTCACAGGGGGCACTGAAGCTTTCTTT. Translation: CASSHLLTGGTEAFF. Based on the CDR3 plus reference TRBV14 and TRBJ1-1, the full variable domain is EAGVTQFPSHSVIEKGQTVTLRCDPISGHDNLYWYRRVMGKEIKFLLHFVKESKQDESGMPNNRFLAERTGGTYSTLKVQPAELEDSGVYFCASSHLLTGGTEAFFGQGTRLTVV.

This chain links TRBV7-9 with TRBJ1-2; D remains ambiguous. Between the trimmed V and J ends, which lost 3 bases and 4 bases, there was a span of 9 bases. Germline CDR1 SEHNR, CDR2 FQNEAQ (reference sequence). This CDR3 has 13 residues. CDR3 in amino acids: CASSFPIAYGYTF. The CDR3 region has the DNA TGTGCCAGCAGCTTCCCCATTGCCTATGGCTACACCTTC.

The genes are TRBV7-9 and TRBJ2-7, with D perhaps TRBD2 (5 bases). CDR1 SEHNR and CDR2 FQNEAQ come from the germline V gene (reference sequence). There are 14 residues in the CDR3. V was pared by 1 base and J by 4 bases, with 11 bases between. The CDR3 DNA sequence: TGTGCCAGCAGCTTAGGTGTAGGAGGTTACGAGCAGTACTTC. Its protein is CASSLGVGGYEQYF.

This clone has only a few counts. This sequence joins TRBV6-5 and TRBJ1-1; D is ambiguous. Germline V lookup: CDR1 MNHEY, CDR2 SVGAGI. The CDR3 runs 14 residues. V lost 0 bases and J 4 bases, leaving 9 bases between the germline ends. Written as DNA, the CDR3 is TGTGCCAGCAGTTACTCAACGATGGGCACTGAAGCTTTCTTT. Protein product: CASSYSTMGTEAFF.

The chain joins TRBV9 to TRBJ2-1; D remains ambiguous. V lost 4 bases to trimming and J lost 5 bases, with 13 bases between them. In germline, CDR1 is SGDLS, CDR2 YYNGEE. This CDR3 spans 14 amino acids. This CDR3 reads CASSLRSYNNEQFF. DNA for the CDR3: TGTGCCAGCAGCCTAAGGAGCTACAACAATGAGCAGTTCTTC.

The V call is TRBV5-4, the J call TRBJ2-3; maybe TRBD2 (6 bases). CDR1 is SGHNT and CDR2 is YYREEE in the germline V gene (reference sequence). This CDR3 has 14 amino acids. V gave up 0 bases and J gave up 9 bases, with 14 bases separating them. CDR3 residues: CASSLGLDQDTQYF. For the CDR3, the DNA is TGTGCCAGCAGCTTGGGACTAGATCAAGACACGCAGTATTTT.

The J gene is TRBJ1-5, the V gene TRBV4-2; possible D gene TRBD1, 6 bases. V shed 3 bases and J shed 7 bases, with 10 bases lying between them. The length of the CDR3 is 13 residues. Germline V lookup: CDR1 LGHNA, CDR2 YNFKEQ. In DNA form, the CDR3 reads TGTGCCAGCAGCCAGGACAGACAGCAGCCCCAGCATTTT. Its translation: CASSQDRQQPQHF.

The V and J genes are TRBV27 and TRBJ2-1, with D maybe TRBD1 (7 bases). Trimming removed 3 bases at V and 8 bases at J, with 32 bases between. Germline V gives CDR1 MNHEY, CDR2 SMNVEV (reference sequence). The CDR3 is made up of 20 amino acids. CDR3 nucleotide sequence: TGTGCCAGCAGTTTTCGGGGGACAGCCAGCTTGCTACGCCGATCGTATGAGCAGTTCTTC. It is translated as CASSFRGTASLLRRSYEQFF.

As to this clone: Distinct nucleotide sequences in the sample also encode this CDR3. The chain couples TRBV20-1 to TRBJ1-1, with D tentatively TRBD1 (6 bases). CDR3 length: 11 amino acids. Germline lookup yields CDR1 DFQATT and CDR2 SNEGSKA (reference sequence). CDR3 amino acids: CSARGATEAFF. DNA for the CDR3: TGCAGCGCCCGGGGGGCCACTGAAGCTTTCTTT.

V gene TRBV7-7 combines with J gene TRBJ1-3; D is unclear. The CDR3 length is 16 residues. Germline CDR1 and CDR2: SSHAT and FNYEAQ (reference sequence). Trimming took off 2 bases at V and 8 bases at J, with 19 bases between the two ends. The CDR3 DNA sequence: TGTGCCAGCAGCTTACCCCCTACTCGCGGCGAAGACACCATATATTTT. Residues: CASSLPPTRGEDTIYF.

This chain uses TRBV27 with TRBJ1-5; tentatively, D is TRBD1 (6 bases). This CDR3 has 12 residues. Germline values: CDR1 MNHEY, CDR2 SMNVEV (reference sequence). Trimming cost V 5 bases and J 15 bases, with 17 bases left between them. CDR3 nucleotide sequence: TGTGCCAGCAGTCCTACAGGACAGCACCTGCATTTT. Its protein is CASSPTGQHLHF.

This rearrangement joins TRBV18 to TRBJ2-1; D is possibly TRBD2 (5 bases). Trimming removed 1 base at V and 7 bases at J, with 8 bases between. In germline, CDR1 is KGHSH, CDR2 LQKENI. The CDR3 spans 13 residues. The CDR3 reads CASSPRPGNEQFF. For the CDR3, the DNA is TGTGCCAGCTCACCACGCCCGGGGAATGAGCAGTTCTTC.

The chain is built from TRBV7-8 and TRBJ2-6; possible D gene TRBD2, 5 bases. The CDR3 has 16 residues. Per the germline V gene, CDR1 is SGHVS and CDR2 is FQNEAQ. Trimming removed 5 bases from V and 2 bases from J, with 13 bases in between. In DNA form, the CDR3 reads TGTGCCAGCAGCGACGAAGAGAGGGCTGGGGCCAACGTCCTGACTTTC. Its translation is CASSDEERAGANVLTF.

The J gene is TRBJ1-5, the V gene TRBV19; 7 nucleotides match TRBD1. V gave up 5 bases and J gave up 2 bases; unmatched junction bases: 18. This CDR3 has 19 residues. Germline V gene sequence: CDR1 LNHDA, CDR2 SQIVND (reference sequence). In DNA form, the CDR3 reads TGTGCCAGTAGTCCAAACCCCGCGGACAGGCCCTGGGGCAATCAGCCCCAGCATTTT. Amino acid sequence: CASSPNPADRPWGNQPQHF.

The chain employs TRBV5-1 and TRBJ2-3; D unresolved. V was cut by 0 bases and J by 2 bases, with 7 bases left in between. CDR1 is SGHRS and CDR2 is YFSETQ in the germline V gene. This CDR3 is built from 14 residues. CDR3 nucleotide sequence: TGCGCCAGCAGCTTGGACCCCGTCACAGATACGCAGTATTTT. This gives the protein CASSLDPVTDTQYF.

This chain links TRBV10-3 with TRBJ2-2; 7 bases match TRBD1. The V segment lost 6 bases and the J segment 8 bases; nucleotides outside the gene matches: 9. Germline V lookup: CDR1 ENHRY, CDR2 SYGVKD. The CDR3 extends over 14 amino acids. CDR3: CAISRTGRSGELFF. CDR3 bases: TGTGCCATCAGCAGGACAGGCCGATCTGGGGAGCTGTTTTTT.

The chain joins TRBV4-1 to TRBJ2-1; TRBD2 matches 7 bases. The CDR3 length is 16 residues. Trimming took 4 bases from V and 7 from J; bases not matched to a gene: 13. Germline V gives CDR1 MGHRA, CDR2 YSYEKL. The DNA for the CDR3 is TGCGCCAGCAGCCGGCCCCTGGGCGGGAGAGGGAATGAGCAGTTCTTC. It codes for CASSRPLGGRGNEQFF.